This T cell receptor beta chain was identified during a study of CD8 T cells in ankylosing spondylitis. Study-level findings and limits: Reports say disease-linked clones showed up significantly more in matched ankylosing spondylitis synovial fluid.

The sample holds many counts of this clonotype. Its antigen is still unknown. Trimming shortened V by 8 bases and J by 4 bases, and 25 bases separated the two germline ends. CDR1 and CDR2 (germline): SGHVS, FQNEAQ. The CDR3 contains 17 residues. TCRdb called the 5' RACE reads again in MiXCR, with one record for every CDR3 protein. The profile covers 250,000 to 400,000 distinct CDR3 sequences, with around 10% appearing a single time and around 8.4% taken by the ten largest. The specimen sequenced was blood, either unsorted or a sorted T cell fraction (not recorded which). This sequence was found in a female donor with ankylosing spondylitis or in good health (not recorded which). The chain joins TRBV7-8 to TRBJ2-3; TRBD2 is a possible D gene (6 bases). The CDR3 DNA reads TGTGCCAGCCAACTCCGGGACCCGGGGGATTGGGCAGATACGCAGTATTTT. Encoded protein: CASQLRDPGDWADTQYF.